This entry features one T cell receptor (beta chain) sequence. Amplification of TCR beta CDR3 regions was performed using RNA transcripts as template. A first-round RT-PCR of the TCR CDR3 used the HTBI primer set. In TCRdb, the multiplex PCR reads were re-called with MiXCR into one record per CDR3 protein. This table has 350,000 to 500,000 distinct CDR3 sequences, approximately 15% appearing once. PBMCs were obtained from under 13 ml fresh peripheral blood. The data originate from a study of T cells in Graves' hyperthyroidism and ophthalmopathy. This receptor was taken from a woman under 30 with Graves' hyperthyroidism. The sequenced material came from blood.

CDR3 bases: TGCAGTGTCCGGTTAGCGGGACAGGGGTTCTACGAGCAGTACTTC. Translation gives CSVRLAGQGFYEQYF. V is TRBV20-1 and J is TRBJ2-7, with TRBD1 matching over 10 bases. With V trimmed by 7 bases and J by 3 bases, 12 bases remained unmatched. This CDR3 is 15 amino acids long. Germline values: CDR1 DFQATT, CDR2 SNEGSKA (reference sequence).